This entry concerns a single T cell receptor (beta chain). Its antigen is still unknown. This entry is derived from a study of CD8+ T cells in alopecia areata. Whole-study findings and limits: Lesional scalp exceeded normal scalp in clonality, especially in alopecia totalis/universalis.

Trimming removed 8 bases from V and 2 bases from J; junction bases left unmatched: 2. The V gene's germline CDR1 is SNHLY and CDR2 FYNNEI. The CDR3 length is 12 residues. Extracted from the samples, RNA was reverse transcribed into cDNA to serve as the sequencing template. The method was immunoSEQ multiplex PCR; TCRdb's version includes in-frame clones alone and lacks a portion of them. The sample consists of about 110,000 clones, roughly 64% of them appearing once. The source is a human donor in good health. The gene calls are TRBV2 and TRBJ2-7, with 8 nucleotides matching TRBD1. The specimen was CD8+ T cells sorted from blood. The CDR3 here is CASGDRTYEQYF. CDR3 nucleotide sequence: TGTGCCAGCGGGGACAGGACCTACGAGCAGTACTTC.